The TCR beta chain described here comes from a study of long-term antiretroviral therapy in people with HIV. Findings and caveats of the study: Repertoires looked antigen-experienced, with only a slight naive shift after ART. All time points showed a repertoire dominated by clones expanded before ART.

Sequencing relied on immunoSEQ assay v3.0, run at survey level. Sequencing set out to capture about 40,000-55,000 T-cell genomes per sample. Assay: immunoSEQ multiplex PCR; the TCRdb copy retains only in-frame clones and omits some. The sample records some 29,000 clones, about nine tenths being singletons. Until DNA extraction, the samples held between roughly 1-10 million cryopreserved PBMC. Regarding this clone: What it binds is not known.

The CDR3 length is 13 residues. Germline V gene sequence: CDR1 SEHNR, CDR2 FQNEAQ (reference sequence). Trimming pared 5 bases from V and 7 bases from J, leaving 15 bases between. The specimen comprised unsorted PBMCs, sampled 3.2 years before starting antiretroviral therapy. The sequence came from a man aged 45-65 years with HIV. The chain is built from TRBV7-9 and TRBJ2-7; D may be TRBD1 (6 bases). The CDR3 sequence is CASSPSGAGEQYF. The DNA of the CDR3 is TGTGCCAGCAGCCCTTCAGGGGCGGGTGAGCAGTACTTC.